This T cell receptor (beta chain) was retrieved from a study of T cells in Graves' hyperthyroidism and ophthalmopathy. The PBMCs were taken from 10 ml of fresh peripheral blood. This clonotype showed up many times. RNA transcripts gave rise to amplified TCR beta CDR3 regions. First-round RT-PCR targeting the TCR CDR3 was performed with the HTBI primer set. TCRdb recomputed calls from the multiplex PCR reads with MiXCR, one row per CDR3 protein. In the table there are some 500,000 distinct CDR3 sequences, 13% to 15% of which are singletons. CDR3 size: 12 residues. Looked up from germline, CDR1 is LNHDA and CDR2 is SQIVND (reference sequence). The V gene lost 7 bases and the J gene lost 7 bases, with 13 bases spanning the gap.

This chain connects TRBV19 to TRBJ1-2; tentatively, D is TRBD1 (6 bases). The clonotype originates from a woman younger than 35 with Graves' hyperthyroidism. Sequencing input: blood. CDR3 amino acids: CASTNYRAGYTF. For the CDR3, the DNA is TGTGCCAGTACCAATTACAGGGCTGGCTACACCTTC.